This T cell receptor beta chain was sequenced during a study of neurological immune-mediated disorders. Overall study findings and caveats: No CDR3 amino acid sequences were shared by expanded clones across subjects, suggesting private repertoires in all groups.

The authors made cDNA by 5'RACE with 10-nucleotide random UMIs. A single record per CDR3 protein comes from TCRdb applying MiXCR to the 5' RACE reads. The data contain tens of thousands of distinct CDR3 sequences, 6% to 8.5% of them singletons. Unsorted libraries were prepared from 2 million PBMCs held at -80 C. Trimming removed 5 bases at V and 1 base at J, with 22 bases between. CDR3 length: 17 amino acids. In germline, CDR1 is DFQATT, CDR2 SNEGSKA (reference sequence). This clonotype was observed many times. Its antigen is undetermined. The receptor's source is a woman in her thirties or forties in good health. The sequenced sample consisted of PBMCs. The chain uses TRBV20-1 and TRBJ2-3, with D possibly TRBD2 on 6 matching bases. The chain's CDR3 is CSASPGDRGVGTDTQYF. DNA of the CDR3: TGCAGTGCTTCCCCGGGGGACCGGGGCGTGGGCACAGATACGCAGTATTTT.